The 22 T cell receptor beta chains below all came from one sample that was sequenced in a study of blood T cell repertoires in COVID-19. The assay was immunoSEQ multiplex PCR, and TCRdb's table has in-frame clones only and misses some. Among some 100,000 clones, just over 90% were seen once, and the ten largest hold 0.85% to 1%. The sample comprised peripheral blood. These receptors were collected from a man aged 60-69 years with acute or convalescent COVID-19.

The J gene is TRBJ1-1, the V gene TRBV5-1; D gene uncertain. CDR1 is SGHRS, CDR2 YFSETQ, per germline. Trimming took off 3 bases at V and 0 bases at J, with 9 bases between the two ends. CDR3 length: 14 amino acids. CDR3 nucleotide sequence: TGCGCCAGCAGCTCCCTCTCTATGAACACTGAAGCTTTCTTT. Its protein is CASSSLSMNTEAFF.

The chain joins TRBV15 to TRBJ2-5, with TRBD2 matching 9 bases. CDR1 and CDR2 (germline): LNHNV, YYDKDF (reference sequence). The CDR3 length is 18 residues. V shed 5 bases, J shed 1 base, and the junction held 14 bases outside the gene matches. CDR3 sequence (DNA): TGTGCCACCAGCTCCCCGACTAGCGGTGATCCTTTCCAAGAGACCCAGTACTTC. Its translation is CATSSPTSGDPFQETQYF. The complete variable domain, with remaining parts taken from reference TRBV15 and TRBJ2-5, reads DAMVIQNPRYQVTQFGKPVTLSCSQTLNHNVMYWYQQKSSQAPKLLFHYYDKDFNNEADTPDNFQSRRPNTSFCFLDIRSPGLGDTAMYLCATSSPTSGDPFQETQYFGPGTRLLVL.

This chain uses TRBV7-2 with TRBJ1-3; D is uncertain. Germline-derived CDR1 and CDR2 are SGHTA and FQGNSA. This CDR3 has 15 residues. Trimming removed 6 bases from V and 4 bases from J, with 16 bases in between. The CDR3 bases are TGTGCCAGCAGTTCTTTGGTGGCGGCAGGAAACACCATATATTTT. Translated: CASSSLVAAGNTIYF.

The gene calls are TRBV28 and TRBJ1-2; D gene unclear. The CDR3 consists of 13 residues. Trimming removed 8 bases from V and 4 bases from J, with 14 bases in between. Germline CDR1 MDHEN, CDR2 SYDVKM. The CDR3 region has the DNA TGTGCCAGCTTCCCGACACACTCCTATGGCTACACCTTC. This encodes CASFPTHSYGYTF.

The chain recombines TRBV30 with TRBJ2-7; D possibly corresponds to TRBD2 (5 bases). The V gene's germline CDR1 is GTSNPN and CDR2 SVGIG (reference sequence). V shed 0 bases and J shed 5 bases, with 11 bases lying between them. The CDR3 consists of 13 residues. CDR3 loop: CAWSVRGPDEQYF. In nucleotides, the CDR3 is TGTGCCTGGAGTGTACGAGGGCCTGACGAGCAGTACTTC. Full variable domain (missing parts from reference TRBV30 and TRBJ2-7): SQTIHQWPATLVQPVGSPLSLECTVEGTSNPNLYWYRQAAGRGLQLLFYSVGIGQISSEVPQNLSASRPQDRQFILSSKKLLLSDSGFYLCAWSVRGPDEQYFGPGTRLTVT.

The chain joins TRBV27 to TRBJ1-5; TRBD1 matches 7 bases. Germline assignment: CDR1 MNHEY and CDR2 SMNVEV (reference sequence). The CDR3 spans 13 residues. With 3 bases clipped from V and 11 bases from J, the junction kept 7 bases outside the gene matches. CDR3 DNA: TGTGCCAGCAGTTTCGACAGGGAAGGGACCCAGCATTTT. It yields the protein CASSFDREGTQHF.

This chain uses TRBV27 with TRBJ1-5, with 7 bases lining up with TRBD1. This CDR3 has 16 amino acids. Trimming removed 8 bases from V and 3 bases from J; junction bases left unmatched: 13. CDR1 and CDR2 (germline): MNHEY, SMNVEV (reference sequence). This CDR3 is CASGAPGQIYNQPQHF. The CDR3 DNA reads as TGTGCCAGCGGAGCCCCGGGACAGATTTACAATCAGCCCCAGCATTTT.

With regard to this clone: The junction differs from germline at one of its ends, possibly a read error. This sequence joins TRBV18 and TRBJ2-1; D is possibly TRBD2 (5 bases). The germline CDR1 and CDR2 sequences are KGHSH and LQKENI. The CDR3 covers 14 residues. DNA for the CDR3: TGTGCCAGCTCACCTGAACTAGACCCCGCGGAGCCGTTCTTC. This sequence encodes CASSPELDPAEPFF. The full variable domain, with the rest looked up from reference TRBV18 and TRBJ2-1, is NAGVMQNPRHLVRRRGQEARLRCSPMKGHSHVYWYRQLPEEGLKFMVYLQKENIIDESGMPKERFSAEFPKEGPSILRIQQVVRGDSAAYFCASSPELDPAEPFFGPGTRLTVL.

The J gene is TRBJ2-7, the V gene TRBV21-1; no DNA check was done on the table's D call, TRBD2. TRBV21-1 is noted as a pseudogene. The CDR3 extends over 12 amino acids. The CDR3, as DNA: TGTGCCAGTCCTCCTCCTCCTTACGAGCAGTACGTC. Amino acid sequence: CASPPPPYEQYV.

This clone was counted a single time. The rearrangement joins TRBV5-1 to TRBJ1-1, with D possibly TRBD1 on 6 matching bases. This CDR3 is built from 16 residues. Trimming left V 4 bases short and J 1 base short, with 17 bases between. CDR1 is SGHRS, CDR2 YFSETQ, per germline. The CDR3 region is CASSLQGGIGNTEAFF. The CDR3 nucleotides are TGCGCCAGCAGCCTACAGGGCGGCATCGGGAACACTGAAGCTTTCTTT.

The CDR3 spells CASSLWTLASTDTQYF. CDR3 sequence (DNA): TGTGCCAGCAGCTTATGGACACTGGCTAGCACAGATACGCAGTATTTT. The chain links TRBV7-9 to TRBJ2-3; D is perhaps TRBD1 (5 bases). V lost 2 bases and J lost 0, with 12 bases in between. The CDR3 spans 16 residues. Germline-derived CDR1 and CDR2 are SEHNR and FQNEAQ (reference sequence).

This clone was observed once. The gene calls are TRBV2 and TRBJ2-1, with D unresolved. Trimming pared 5 bases from V and 10 bases from J, leaving 9 bases between. Germline V gives CDR1 SNHLY, CDR2 FYNNEI. This CDR3 comprises 11 residues. CDR3 amino acids: CASSPFGEQFF. The CDR3, as DNA: TGTGCCAGCAGTCCATTCGGGGAGCAGTTCTTC.

The chain has TRBV18 and TRBJ1-5, with D hard to call. Trimming shortened V by 3 bases and J by 5 bases, and 8 bases separated the two germline ends. Germline V gives CDR1 KGHSH, CDR2 LQKENI. The CDR3 spans 13 residues. The CDR3 protein is CASSPEWDQPQHF. The CDR3 DNA follows: TGTGCCAGCTCACCGGAGTGGGATCAGCCCCAGCATTTT.

The chain uses TRBV28 and TRBJ1-4, with 7 bases lining up with TRBD1. Germline CDR1 and CDR2: MDHEN and SYDVKM. After removal of 4 bases from V and 8 bases from J, the junction contained 19 bases not matched to a gene. This CDR3 has 18 amino acids. CDR3 sequence reads: CASSSTTWGQGVGEKLFF. The CDR3 coding sequence is TGTGCCAGCAGTTCTACTACTTGGGGTCAGGGGGTGGGAGAAAAACTGTTTTTT. Drawing the rest from reference TRBV28 and TRBJ1-4, the complete variable domain is DVKVTQSSRYLVKRTGEKVFLECVQDMDHENMFWYRQDPGLGLRLIYFSYDVKMKEKGDIPEGYSVSREKKERFSLILESASTNQTSMYLCASSSTTWGQGVGEKLFFGSGTQLSVL.

In DNA, the CDR3 is TGTGCCAGTAGTCCGGGACAGTTGAACACTGAAGCTTTCTTT. Translation: CASSPGQLNTEAFF. The chain links TRBV19 to TRBJ1-1; 7 nucleotides agree with TRBD1. Germline CDR1 LNHDA, CDR2 SQIVND (reference sequence). CDR3 size: 14 residues. With V trimmed by 5 bases and J by 0 bases, 3 bases remained unmatched. Full variable domain (rest looked up from reference TRBV19 and TRBJ1-1): DGGITQSPKYLFRKEGQNVTLSCEQNLNHDAMYWYRQDPGQGLRLIYYSQIVNDFQKGDIAEGYSVSREKKESFPLTVTSAQKNPTAFYLCASSPGQLNTEAFFGQGTRLTVV.

In DNA form, the CDR3 reads TGCGCCAGCAGCCCTTCAACTAGCGGGAGTAGAAATGAGCAGTTCTTC. Protein sequence: CASSPSTSGSRNEQFF. The chain couples TRBV5-1 to TRBJ2-1, with TRBD2 matching 11 bases. This CDR3 is 16 amino acids long. The ends lost 4 bases at V and 7 bases at J; junction bases unmatched: 10. The germline CDR1 and CDR2 sequences are SGHRS and YFSETQ.

The genes are TRBV5-4 and TRBJ2-3, with D tentatively TRBD2 (5 bases). CDR3 length: 13 amino acids. Deletions cut 4 bases from V and 6 bases from J, with 12 bases between. Looked up from germline, CDR1 is SGHNT and CDR2 is YYREEE (reference sequence). CDR3 in amino acids: CASSTGRGDTQYF. In DNA, the CDR3 is TGTGCCAGCAGCACGGGGAGAGGTGATACGCAGTATTTT.

The chain couples TRBV2 to TRBJ1-1; tentatively, D is TRBD1 (6 bases). Between the trimmed V and J ends, which lost 2 bases and 6 bases, there was a span of 16 bases. This CDR3 region has 15 residues. Germline assignment: CDR1 SNHLY and CDR2 FYNNEI. CDR3 protein: CASSEIRGANAEAFF. The CDR3 DNA is TGTGCCAGCAGTGAAATTCGGGGGGCAAATGCTGAAGCTTTCTTT.

The V and J genes are TRBV6-1 and TRBJ2-3; perhaps TRBD2 as D (5 bases). The germline V and J ends were trimmed by 2 bases and 11 bases, with 11 bases remaining between them. This CDR3 region has 12 residues. Germline V gives CDR1 MNHNS, CDR2 SASEGT. The CDR3 DNA reads as TGTGCCAGCAGTGAATGGAGGAGAGAGCAGTATTTT. This sequence encodes CASSEWRREQYF.

This rearrangement joins TRBV3-1 (or the pseudogene TRBV3-2) to TRBJ2-2; D is uncertain. V was shortened by 3 bases and J by 7 bases, with 15 bases between the two germline ends. Germline CDR1 and CDR2: LGHDT and YNNKEL (reference sequence). The CDR3 totals 15 residues. The CDR3 DNA is TGTGCCAGCAGCCACCCTGCGCGGAACCACGGGGAGCTGTTTTTT. Its translation is CASSHPARNHGELFF.

This clone was recorded only once. The chain has TRBV5-4 and TRBJ2-1; maybe TRBD2 (6 bases). The CDR3 is 13 amino acids. Germline V lookup: CDR1 SGHNT, CDR2 YYREEE (reference sequence). The ends were cut back, 7 bases at V and 8 bases at J, with 16 bases in the middle. The CDR3 sequence: CASGGTGGYEQFF. The CDR3 DNA is TGTGCCAGCGGGGGGACTGGAGGTTATGAGCAGTTCTTC.

This chain links TRBV28 with TRBJ1-5, with a possible D match to TRBD1 (5 bases). The CDR3 runs to 15 residues. Trimming removed 6 bases at V and 4 bases at J, with 16 bases between. Germline assignment: CDR1 MDHEN and CDR2 SYDVKM. The chain's CDR3 is CASSPAGTHNQPQHF. The CDR3 nucleotides are TGTGCCAGCAGCCCCGCCGGGACTCATAATCAGCCCCAGCATTTT.